These 16 T cell receptor beta chains came from one sample sequenced in a study of blood T cell repertoires in COVID-19. The protocol was immunoSEQ multiplex PCR, while the TCRdb copy is restricted to in-frame clones and leaves out a portion. The sample has roughly 200,000 clones; about 83% are singletons. The material sequenced was peripheral blood. These TCRs come from a person aged 65 to 85 with COVID-19, enrolled during active disease.

CDR3 amino acids: CASRVWVLAGKVDTQYF. CDR3 bases: TGTGCCAGCAGGGTCTGGGTACTAGCGGGAAAGGTAGATACGCAGTATTTT. The chain couples TRBV2 to TRBJ2-3, with 10 bases aligning to TRBD2. CDR1 SNHLY and CDR2 FYNNEI come from the germline V gene. V was pared by 6 bases and J by 5 bases, with 14 bases of the junction left unmatched. The CDR3 sequence is 17 residues long.

The chain is built from TRBV6-2 or TRBV6-3 and TRBJ1-1; D remains unclear. Germline loops: CDR1 MNHEY, CDR2 SVGEGT. Trimming took off 1 base at V and 5 bases at J, with 11 bases between the two ends. This CDR3 is 14 amino acids long. The CDR3 coding sequence is TGTGCCAGCAGTTACTTTCGGGGTGGGACTGAAGCTTTCTTT. Its translation: CASSYFRGGTEAFF.

This clone was detected only a few times. Additional DNA sequences in this sample encode the identical CDR3. V gene TRBV10-3 combines with J gene TRBJ1-5, with 7 bases fitting TRBD1. The germline gives CDR1 ENHRY, CDR2 SYGVKD. This CDR3 is built from 15 residues. Trimming removed 0 bases from V and 4 bases from J; junction bases left unmatched: 3. CDR3 sequence: CAISESGRGNQPQHF. For the CDR3, the DNA is TGTGCCATCAGTGAGTCTGGCAGGGGGAATCAGCCCCAGCATTTT.

This chain links TRBV5-1 with TRBJ2-7; 8 bases agree with TRBD2. Germline V lookup: CDR1 SGHRS, CDR2 YFSETQ. Trimming at V came to 2 bases and at J to 4 bases, leaving 5 bases not matched to a gene. The CDR3 consists of 14 residues. Here the CDR3 DNA reads TGCGCCAGCAGCTTCCGGGGGGGCAATTACGAGCAGTACTTC. Amino acids: CASSFRGGNYEQYF.

V gene TRBV6-5 combines with J gene TRBJ1-2, with 9 bases that match TRBD1. Germline CDR1 and CDR2: MNHEY and SVGAGI. Trimming took 4 bases from V and 8 from J; bases not matched to a gene: 5. The CDR3 is 13 residues long. CDR3 nucleotides: TGTGCCAGCAGTTCTTGGACAGGGGTAGGCTACACCTTC. It encodes CASSSWTGVGYTF.

The J gene is TRBJ1-4, the V gene TRBV20-1; unclear D gene. This CDR3 is 14 amino acids long. The germline CDR1 and CDR2 sequences are DFQATT and SNEGSKA (reference sequence). V shed 3 bases and J shed 4 bases, with 12 bases lying between them. CDR3 bases: TGCAGTGCTAGTCCGCTTCAGATTAATGAAAAACTGTTTTTT. Encoded protein: CSASPLQINEKLFF.

V is TRBV19 and J is TRBJ1-1; 9 bases fit TRBD1. The J segment lost 4 bases and the V segment lost 5 bases, leaving 2 bases of the junction unmatched. This CDR3 region has 13 residues. Looked up from germline, CDR1 is LNHDA and CDR2 is SQIVND (reference sequence). As DNA, the CDR3 is TGTGCCAGTAGTCGACAGGGGGGCACTGAAGCTTTCTTT. Residues: CASSRQGGTEAFF.

This clone has just a few counts. This chain connects TRBV10-3 to TRBJ2-1; 11 nucleotides agree with TRBD2. Germline CDR1 and CDR2: ENHRY and SYGVKD. CDR3 length: 16 residues. J lost 8 bases, V lost 1 base, and 7 bases had no gene match. CDR3 residues: CAISELLAGGLHEQFF. DNA for the CDR3: TGTGCCATCAGTGAGTTGCTAGCGGGGGGTCTTCATGAGCAGTTCTTC.

The chain couples TRBV28 to TRBJ1-5, with unresolved D. Germline CDR1 reads MDHEN; CDR2 reads SYDVKM. V gave up 4 bases and J gave up 1 base, with 11 bases separating them. The CDR3 length is 15 residues. CDR3 in amino acids: CASSWYGRSNQPQHF. The CDR3, as DNA: TGTGCCAGCAGTTGGTATGGCAGAAGCAATCAGCCCCAGCATTTT. The variable domain in full, completed from reference TRBV28 and TRBJ1-5, reads DVKVTQSSRYLVKRTGEKVFLECVQDMDHENMFWYRQDPGLGLRLIYFSYDVKMKEKGDIPEGYSVSREKKERFSLILESASTNQTSMYLCASSWYGRSNQPQHFGDGTRLSIL.

V and J are TRBV6-2 or TRBV6-3 and TRBJ2-2; 7 positions match TRBD1. Germline V gene data show CDR1 as MNHEY and CDR2 as SVGEGT. This CDR3 region has 19 residues. The junction had 15 bases not matched to a gene; V was cut back by 5 bases and J by 0 bases. CDR3 residues: CASSKRQGTVGSNTGELFF. The CDR3 DNA reads TGTGCCAGCAGTAAACGACAGGGTACGGTAGGATCGAACACCGGGGAGCTGTTTTTT.

The chain recombines TRBV25-1 with TRBJ1-1, with D hard to call. Trimming stripped 1 base from V and 3 bases from J, with 6 bases between. The germline V gene encodes CDR1 MGHDK and CDR2 SYGVNS. The CDR3 is made up of 13 amino acids. The CDR3 DNA follows: TGTGCCAGCAGTGAATTTAGAGACACTGAAGCTTTCTTT. This codes for CASSEFRDTEAFF.

The V and J genes are TRBV27 and TRBJ1-5; D is undetermined. The CDR3 covers 14 residues. From germline, CDR1 is MNHEY and CDR2 SMNVEV (reference sequence). V shed 3 bases and J shed 1 base, with 7 bases lying between them. For the CDR3, the DNA is TGTGCCAGCAGTTTCCGAGGGAGCAATCAGCCCCAGCATTTT. Amino acid sequence: CASSFRGSNQPQHF.

This sequence joins TRBV5-8 and TRBJ1-5; no definite D call. The CDR3 totals 15 residues. Trimming pared 0 bases from V and 0 bases from J, leaving 7 bases between. Germline V gives CDR1 SGHTS, CDR2 YDEGEE. The CDR3 sequence is CASSLAGDSNQPQHF. CDR3 DNA sequence: TGTGCCAGCAGCTTGGCGGGAGATAGCAATCAGCCCCAGCATTTT.

The genes are TRBV15 and TRBJ2-1, with 7 bases lining up with TRBD2. CDR1 and CDR2 from the germline V gene are LNHNV and YYDKDF (reference sequence). Trimming removed 2 bases from V and 5 bases from J; junction bases left unmatched: 6. The CDR3 totals 15 residues. CDR3 region: CATSRRLADHNEQFF. CDR3 nucleotide sequence: TGTGCCACCAGCAGAAGGCTAGCGGATCACAATGAGCAGTTCTTC.

The rearrangement links TRBV7-8 to TRBJ2-7, with TRBD2 matching over 8 bases. The CDR3 totals 15 residues. With V trimmed by 0 bases and J by 3 bases, 4 bases remained unmatched. Germline lookup yields CDR1 SGHVS and CDR2 FQNEAQ. The CDR3 DNA reads as TGTGCCAGCAGCTTAGCTCTAGCGGGTGACTACGAGCAGTACTTC. It encodes CASSLALAGDYEQYF.

V gene TRBV11-2 combines with J gene TRBJ2-1; D possibly corresponds to TRBD2 (6 bases). The CDR3 sequence is 15 residues long. V dropped 1 base and J dropped 2 bases, with 9 bases sitting between them. CDR1 SGHAT and CDR2 FQNNGV come from the germline V gene. The CDR3 DNA follows: TGTGCCAGCAGCTTAGGAAGCGGGCCCTACAATGAGCAGTTCTTC. It is translated as CASSLGSGPYNEQFF.